The entry below gives a single T cell receptor beta chain sequence along with its context. The target antigen is unknown. The sample originates from a study of response to subunit inactivated influenza vaccine. TCRdb re-derived calls from the RT-PCR reads in MiXCR, one entry per CDR3 protein. Of around 490,000 distinct CDR3 sequences listed, less than 10% are singletons. Study-level results: The authors offered the suggestion that each seasonal influenza vaccination recruits few new T cells.

CDR3 length: 16 amino acids. Sequencing used PBMCs from blood, obtained 23 to 25 months after vaccination. This TCR was recovered from a man between 50 and 70 years old who received an inactivated influenza vaccine. The rearrangement uses TRBV21-1 and TRBJ1-3; the table gives TRBD1 as D, unverified against the DNA. TRBV21-1 represents a pseudogene. The CDR3 reads CASSIRDRDRRNTIYF. The CDR3 region has the DNA TGTGCCAGCAGCATCCGGGACAGGGATAGGAGAAACACCATATATTTT.